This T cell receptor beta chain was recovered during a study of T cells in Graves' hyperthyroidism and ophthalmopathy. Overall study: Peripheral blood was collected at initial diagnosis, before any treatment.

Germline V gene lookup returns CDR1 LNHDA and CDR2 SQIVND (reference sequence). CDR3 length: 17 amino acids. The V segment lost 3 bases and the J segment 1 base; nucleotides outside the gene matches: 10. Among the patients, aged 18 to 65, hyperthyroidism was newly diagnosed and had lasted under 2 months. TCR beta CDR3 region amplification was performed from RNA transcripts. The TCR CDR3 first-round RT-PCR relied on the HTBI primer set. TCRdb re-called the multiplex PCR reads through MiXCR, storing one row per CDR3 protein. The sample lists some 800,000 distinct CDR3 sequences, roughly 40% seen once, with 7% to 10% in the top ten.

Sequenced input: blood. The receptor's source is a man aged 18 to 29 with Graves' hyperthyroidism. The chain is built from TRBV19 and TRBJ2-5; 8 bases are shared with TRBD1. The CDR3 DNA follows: TGTGCCAGTAGTATGAGCCATACACAGGGGGTCCAAGAGACCCAGTACTTC. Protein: CASSMSHTQGVQETQYF.